A selection of T cell receptor beta chains follows, all from one sample in a study of blood T cell repertoires in COVID-19. Produced via immunoSEQ multiplex PCR; TCRdb's table is partial and in-frame only. The sample has more than 450,000 clones; roughly 87% are singletons. Input material: PBMCs or T cells enriched from blood (not recorded which). The origin of the receptors is a woman between 18 and 29 years old who had recovered from COVID-19. CDR3s include the opening cysteine and the closing phenylalanine or tryptophan. The order of the fields is J gene, D gene, clone size, V gene, CDR3 length, CDR3 protein, CDR3 DNA. The D gene is left open where the match is weak. Clone size is shown for a subset of rows, as once, few, many or a class of expanded clone.

j_call: TRBJ1-5
d_call: TRBD1
clone_size: few
v_call: TRBV2
cdr3_length: 13
cdr3_aa: CASNGQVRSPQHF
cdr3_nt: TGTGCCAGCAATGGACAGGTTCGCTCGCCCCAGCATTTT

j_call: TRBJ2-7
d_call: .
clone_size: .
v_call: TRBV10-2
cdr3_length: 11
cdr3_aa: CASSTGNEQYF
cdr3_nt: TGCGCCAGCTCAACAGGAAACGAGCAGTACTTC

j_call: TRBJ1-1
d_call: .
clone_size: .
v_call: TRBV30
cdr3_length: 13
cdr3_aa: CAWNLRVDSEAFF
cdr3_nt: TGTGCCTGGAACCTAAGGGTCGACAGTGAAGCTTTCTTT

j_call: TRBJ2-1
d_call: .
clone_size: .
v_call: TRBV10-3
cdr3_length: 15
cdr3_aa: CAISESPGVGDEQFF
cdr3_nt: TGTGCCATCAGTGAGTCGCCAGGGGTAGGCGATGAGCAGTTCTTC

j_call: TRBJ2-7
d_call: TRBD1
clone_size: .
v_call: TRBV11-2
cdr3_length: 13
cdr3_aa: CASSPGTADEQYF
cdr3_nt: TGTGCCAGCAGCCCCGGGACAGCCGACGAGCAGTACTTC

j_call: TRBJ1-2
d_call: .
clone_size: .
v_call: TRBV12-5
cdr3_length: 19
cdr3_aa: CASGLPTLGRNAIPYGYTF
cdr3_nt: TGTGCTAGTGGTTTGCCAACCCTGGGCAGGAATGCCATACCCTATGGCTACACCTTC

j_call: TRBJ1-2
d_call: TRBD1
clone_size: .
v_call: TRBV4-2
cdr3_length: 15
cdr3_aa: CASSQDTGGSYGYTF
cdr3_nt: TGTGCCAGCAGCCAAGATACAGGGGGCTCCTATGGCTACACCTTC

j_call: TRBJ2-1
d_call: TRBD2
clone_size: .
v_call: TRBV5-1
cdr3_length: 18
cdr3_aa: CASSAEPLLAGGPNEQFF
cdr3_nt: TGCGCCAGCAGCGCCGAGCCGCTACTAGCGGGGGGGCCAAATGAGCAGTTCTTC

j_call: TRBJ2-1
d_call: .
clone_size: .
v_call: TRBV5-1
cdr3_length: 14
cdr3_aa: CASTPVRGGNEQFF
cdr3_nt: TGCGCCAGCACCCCAGTGAGGGGGGGCAATGAGCAGTTCTTC

j_call: TRBJ1-1
d_call: .
clone_size: .
v_call: TRBV2
cdr3_length: 13
cdr3_aa: CASSTSPEAEAFF
cdr3_nt: TGTGCCAGCAGCACATCCCCGGAGGCTGAAGCTTTCTTT

j_call: TRBJ2-1
d_call: TRBD2
clone_size: .
v_call: TRBV5-6
cdr3_length: 17
cdr3_aa: CASSLVLAGAINNEQFF
cdr3_nt: TGTGCCAGCAGCTTGGTTCTAGCGGGGGCGATAAACAATGAGCAGTTCTTC

j_call: TRBJ2-5
d_call: TRBD2
clone_size: .
v_call: TRBV5-8
cdr3_length: 14
cdr3_aa: CASSLLAGEETQYF
cdr3_nt: TGTGCCAGCAGCTTACTAGCGGGGGAGGAGACCCAGTACTTC

j_call: TRBJ1-3
d_call: .
clone_size: .
v_call: TRBV2
cdr3_length: 15
cdr3_aa: CASSEEWGAGNTIYF
cdr3_nt: TGTGCCAGCAGTGAAGAGTGGGGAGCTGGAAACACCATATATTTT

j_call: TRBJ2-7
d_call: .
clone_size: .
v_call: TRBV6-2/TRBV6-3
cdr3_length: 13
cdr3_aa: CASSRGPFYEQYF
cdr3_nt: TGTGCCAGCAGCCGCGGGCCATTCTACGAGCAGTACTTC

j_call: TRBJ2-2
d_call: TRBD1
clone_size: .
v_call: TRBV3-1/TRBV3-2
cdr3_length: 16
cdr3_aa: CASSQWDRINTGELFF
cdr3_nt: TGTGCCAGCAGCCAATGGGACAGGATTAACACCGGGGAGCTGTTTTTT

j_call: TRBJ2-2
d_call: .
clone_size: .
v_call: TRBV3-1/TRBV3-2
cdr3_length: 15
cdr3_aa: CASSLHRGNTGELFF
cdr3_nt: TGTGCCAGCAGCCTTCATAGGGGGAACACCGGGGAGCTGTTTTTT

j_call: TRBJ1-4
d_call: .
clone_size: .
v_call: TRBV5-8
cdr3_length: 14
cdr3_aa: CASSLNSRNEKLFF
cdr3_nt: TGTGCCAGCAGCTTGAACAGTAGAAATGAAAAACTGTTTTTT

j_call: TRBJ2-1
d_call: TRBD2
clone_size: .
v_call: TRBV11-2
cdr3_length: 15
cdr3_aa: CASSPSGGTYNEQFF
cdr3_nt: TGTGCCAGCAGCCCTAGCGGGGGTACCTACAATGAGCAGTTCTTC

j_call: TRBJ1-1
d_call: TRBD1
clone_size: .
v_call: TRBV2
cdr3_length: 14
cdr3_aa: CASGRDRMNTEAFF
cdr3_nt: TGTGCCAGCGGCCGGGACAGAATGAACACTGAAGCTTTCTTT

j_call: TRBJ1-5
d_call: .
clone_size: .
v_call: TRBV21-1
cdr3_length: 13
cdr3_aa: CASSKGRERPQHF
cdr3_nt: TGTGCCAGCAGCAAGGGCCGCGAGAGGCCCCAGCATTTT

j_call: TRBJ2-5
d_call: TRBD1
clone_size: .
v_call: TRBV30
cdr3_length: 13
cdr3_aa: CAWSRQGQETQYF
cdr3_nt: TGTGCCTGGAGTCGACAGGGCCAAGAGACCCAGTACTTC

j_call: TRBJ2-2
d_call: TRBD2
clone_size: .
v_call: TRBV4-2
cdr3_length: 17
cdr3_aa: CASSSRSSGGSTGELFF
cdr3_nt: TGTGCCAGCAGCTCTCGGAGTAGCGGGGGGTCTACCGGGGAGCTGTTTTTT

j_call: TRBJ1-2
d_call: .
clone_size: .
v_call: TRBV19
cdr3_length: 14
cdr3_aa: CASSISEADYGYTF
cdr3_nt: TGTGCCAGTAGTATTTCCGAGGCGGACTATGGCTACACCTTC

j_call: TRBJ2-3
d_call: TRBD2
clone_size: once
v_call: TRBV4-1
cdr3_length: 16
cdr3_aa: CASSQEKRGGSDTQYF
cdr3_nt: TGTGCCAGCAGCCAAGAAAAGCGGGGGGGATCAGATACGCAGTATTTT

j_call: TRBJ1-1
d_call: .
clone_size: .
v_call: TRBV12-3/TRBV12-4
cdr3_length: 13
cdr3_aa: CASSLYPNTEAFF
cdr3_nt: TGTGCCAGCAGTTTGTATCCGAACACTGAAGCTTTCTTT

j_call: TRBJ1-5
d_call: .
clone_size: .
v_call: TRBV4-1
cdr3_length: 14
cdr3_aa: CASSPNAGEQPQHF
cdr3_nt: TGCGCCAGCAGCCCTAATGCGGGGGAGCAGCCCCAGCATTTT

j_call: TRBJ2-1
d_call: .
clone_size: .
v_call: TRBV15
cdr3_length: 14
cdr3_aa: CATSRGQFYNEQFF
cdr3_nt: TGTGCCACCAGCAGAGGTCAGTTCTACAATGAGCAGTTCTTC

j_call: TRBJ1-2
d_call: TRBD1
clone_size: .
v_call: TRBV6-1
cdr3_length: 16
cdr3_aa: CASSDKGGRGNYGYTF
cdr3_nt: TGTGCCAGCAGTGATAAAGGGGGCCGGGGTAACTATGGCTACACCTTC

j_call: TRBJ2-3
d_call: .
clone_size: .
v_call: TRBV27
cdr3_length: 18
cdr3_aa: CASSRLRRDTPSTDTQYF
cdr3_nt: TGTGCCAGCAGTCGATTGAGAAGAGACACCCCTAGCACAGATACGCAGTATTTT

j_call: TRBJ2-1
d_call: .
clone_size: .
v_call: TRBV19
cdr3_length: 13
cdr3_aa: CASRLQGLNEQFF
cdr3_nt: TGTGCCAGTAGGCTACAGGGTTTGAATGAGCAGTTCTTC

j_call: TRBJ1-4
d_call: .
clone_size: .
v_call: TRBV5-1
cdr3_length: 15
cdr3_aa: CASSGSQGRGEKLFF
cdr3_nt: TGCGCCAGCAGCGGATCGCAGGGGAGAGGTGAAAAACTGTTTTTT

j_call: TRBJ1-1
d_call: TRBD1
clone_size: .
v_call: TRBV2
cdr3_length: 13
cdr3_aa: CASSVVQGTEAFF
cdr3_nt: TGTGCCAGCAGTGTAGTACAGGGGACTGAAGCTTTCTTT

j_call: TRBJ1-6
d_call: TRBD1
clone_size: .
v_call: TRBV28
cdr3_length: 15
cdr3_aa: CASSDRGREDSPLHF
cdr3_nt: TGTGCCAGCAGCGACAGGGGGCGGGAGGATTCACCCCTCCACTTT

j_call: TRBJ1-2
d_call: .
clone_size: few
v_call: TRBV29-1
cdr3_length: 12
cdr3_aa: CSVGDGNYGYTF
cdr3_nt: TGCAGCGTTGGAGACGGGAACTATGGCTACACCTTC

j_call: TRBJ2-2
d_call: .
clone_size: .
v_call: TRBV7-9
cdr3_length: 15
cdr3_aa: CANHLVAVNTGELFF
cdr3_nt: TGTGCCAACCACCTCGTGGCGGTGAACACCGGGGAGCTGTTTTTT

j_call: TRBJ2-1
d_call: .
clone_size: .
v_call: TRBV19
cdr3_length: 16
cdr3_aa: CASSVVRGGASNEQFF
cdr3_nt: TGTGCCAGTAGTGTCGTAAGGGGGGGGGCGTCGAATGAGCAGTTCTTC

j_call: TRBJ2-1
d_call: TRBD2
clone_size: .
v_call: TRBV7-2
cdr3_length: 16
cdr3_aa: CASSPSTSGAYNEQFF
cdr3_nt: TGTGCCAGCAGCCCGTCGACTAGCGGGGCCTACAATGAGCAGTTCTTC

j_call: TRBJ1-6
d_call: .
clone_size: few
v_call: TRBV5-5
cdr3_length: 16
cdr3_aa: CASSLAVETSNSPLHF
cdr3_nt: TGTGCCAGCAGCTTGGCAGTAGAGACAAGTAATTCACCCCTCCACTTT

j_call: TRBJ1-2
d_call: TRBD1
clone_size: .
v_call: TRBV12-5
cdr3_length: 15
cdr3_aa: CASGVSNRGPWGYTF
cdr3_nt: TGTGCTAGTGGTGTTAGTAACAGGGGGCCGTGGGGCTACACCTTC

j_call: TRBJ1-1
d_call: TRBD1
clone_size: few
v_call: TRBV5-1
cdr3_length: 15
cdr3_aa: CASSLGTGAATEAFF
cdr3_nt: TGCGCCAGCAGCTTGGGAACAGGGGCGGCCACTGAAGCTTTCTTT

j_call: TRBJ2-3
d_call: .
clone_size: .
v_call: TRBV19
cdr3_length: 16
cdr3_aa: CASSIDLRGGTDTQYF
cdr3_nt: TGTGCCAGTAGTATAGATCTCAGGGGGGGCACAGATACGCAGTATTTT

j_call: TRBJ1-2
d_call: .
clone_size: .
v_call: TRBV29-1
cdr3_length: 11
cdr3_aa: CSVGGTPGYTF
cdr3_nt: TGCAGCGTCGGAGGGACTCCAGGGTACACCTTC

j_call: TRBJ1-4
d_call: .
clone_size: .
v_call: TRBV19
cdr3_length: 15
cdr3_aa: CASAGGLSTNEKLFF
cdr3_nt: TGTGCCAGTGCGGGCGGACTGTCAACTAATGAAAAACTGTTTTTT

j_call: TRBJ1-2
d_call: .
clone_size: .
v_call: TRBV4-1
cdr3_length: 14
cdr3_aa: CASSQIGPFYGYTF
cdr3_nt: TGCGCCAGCAGCCAAATTGGGCCGTTCTATGGCTACACCTTC

j_call: TRBJ1-6
d_call: .
clone_size: .
v_call: TRBV5-4
cdr3_length: 13
cdr3_aa: CASSSSADSPLHF
cdr3_nt: TGTGCCAGCAGCTCCTCGGCGGATTCACCCCTCCACTTT

j_call: TRBJ1-1
d_call: .
clone_size: .
v_call: TRBV5-1
cdr3_length: 14
cdr3_aa: CASSSRGVFTEAFF
cdr3_nt: TGCGCCAGCAGCTCCAGGGGTGTGTTCACTGAAGCTTTCTTT

j_call: TRBJ2-7
d_call: .
clone_size: .
v_call: TRBV24-1
cdr3_length: 14
cdr3_aa: CATSEGTSPHEQYF
cdr3_nt: TGTGCCACCAGTGAAGGGACAAGTCCACACGAGCAGTACTTC

j_call: TRBJ1-1
d_call: .
clone_size: .
v_call: TRBV7-2
cdr3_length: 16
cdr3_aa: CASSFDPRGMSTEAFF
cdr3_nt: TGTGCCAGCAGCTTCGACCCCAGGGGTATGAGCACTGAAGCTTTCTTT

j_call: TRBJ2-7
d_call: TRBD1
clone_size: .
v_call: TRBV27
cdr3_length: 14
cdr3_aa: CASSDRTGPDEQYF
cdr3_nt: TGTGCCAGCAGTGACCGGACAGGCCCGGACGAGCAGTACTTC

j_call: TRBJ1-2
d_call: TRBD1
clone_size: .
v_call: TRBV6-1
cdr3_length: 14
cdr3_aa: CASSESRDSYGYTF
cdr3_nt: TGTGCCAGCAGTGAATCCCGGGACAGCTATGGCTACACCTTC

j_call: TRBJ2-3
d_call: .
clone_size: .
v_call: TRBV28
cdr3_length: 13
cdr3_aa: CASGWLLADTQYF
cdr3_nt: TGTGCCAGCGGTTGGCTTTTGGCAGATACGCAGTATTTT

j_call: TRBJ2-6
d_call: .
clone_size: .
v_call: TRBV30
cdr3_length: 17
cdr3_aa: CAWSILRSSSGANVLTF
cdr3_nt: TGTGCCTGGAGTATCCTCCGGAGTAGCTCTGGGGCCAACGTCCTGACTTTC

j_call: TRBJ2-1
d_call: TRBD2
clone_size: .
v_call: TRBV28
cdr3_length: 17
cdr3_aa: CASSPSGGATLENEQFF
cdr3_nt: TGTGCCAGCAGCCCCTCCGGGGGGGCGACGTTGGAGAATGAGCAGTTCTTC